The sequence of this T cell receptor (beta chain) was determined in a study of T cell responses to AZD1222 COVID-19 vaccine. Study-level points and caveats: Mostly white British, mostly female donors; authors suggested clonal diversity may be underestimated. Targeting of unmutated variant regions was reportedly seen in nearly half of spike-specific TCRs.

Some clones are missing from TCRdb's copy, which holds only in-frame ones; the method was immunoSEQ multiplex PCR. The table lists fewer than 200,000 clones, around 88% of them singletons. A note on this clone: Its specificity is unknown.

The germline gives CDR1 SGHDN, CDR2 FVKESK. CDR3 length equals 12 residues. The ends were cut back, 1 base at V and 7 bases at J, with 6 bases in the middle. The sample here was peripheral blood, taken 28 days after the second AZD1222 dose. The clonotype comes from an adult who received the AZD1222 COVID-19 vaccine. This chain joins TRBV14 and TRBJ2-3; D is undetermined. CDR3 in amino acids: CASSQASNTQYF. The CDR3 bases are TGTGCCAGCAGCCAAGCCTCTAATACGCAGTATTTT.